Presented here are 21 T cell receptor beta chains from one specimen sequenced in a study of blood T cell repertoires in COVID-19. The data were produced by immunoSEQ multiplex PCR, yet TCRdb's version contains in-frame clones alone and is incomplete. Of some 97,000 clones listed, 80% to 95% are singletons. Sequencing was carried out using peripheral blood. The receptors originated from a man aged 45-65 years with active COVID-19.

The rearrangement uses TRBV19 and TRBJ1-6, with D maybe TRBD1 (5 bases). Looked up from germline, CDR1 is LNHDA and CDR2 is SQIVND (reference sequence). The CDR3 is made up of 15 amino acids. Trimming pared 5 bases from V and 2 bases from J, leaving 10 bases between. The CDR3 loop reads CASSSGGPYNSPLHF. DNA for the CDR3: TGTGCCAGTAGTTCGGGGGGTCCCTATAATTCACCCCTCCACTTT.

Comment on this clone: The sample carries other DNA sequences with the same CDR3. The CDR3 loop is CASSPTESYGYTF. The CDR3 DNA sequence: TGTGCCAGCAGTCCGACAGAGAGCTATGGCTACACCTTC. The gene calls are TRBV12-3 or TRBV12-4 and TRBJ1-2, with D possibly being TRBD1 (5 bases). V gave up 5 bases and J gave up 4 bases, with 11 bases separating them. The CDR3 consists of 13 residues.

The chain links TRBV4-1 to TRBJ1-5, with 7 bases matching TRBD1. V shed 3 bases, J shed 4 bases, and the junction held 3 bases outside the gene matches. The CDR3 covers 14 residues. Germline CDR1 reads MGHRA; CDR2 reads YSYEKL. In DNA form, the CDR3 reads TGCGCCAGCAGCCAGGAACAGGGGAATCAGCCCCAGCATTTT. Translation gives CASSQEQGNQPQHF.

The chain has TRBV5-8 and TRBJ1-1; D is perhaps TRBD1 (6 bases). The CDR3 spans 14 residues. The germline CDR1 and CDR2 sequences are SGHTS and YDEGEE. The germline V and J ends were trimmed by 0 bases and 3 bases, with 9 bases remaining between them. In DNA, the CDR3 is TGTGCCAGCAGCTTGGACGCAGGGGACACTGAAGCTTTCTTT. Amino acids: CASSLDAGDTEAFF.

This clone was detected a few times. The chain joins TRBV10-1 to TRBJ2-7; 11 bases are shared with TRBD2. After removal of 6 bases from V and 6 bases from J, the junction contained 10 bases not matched to a gene. The CDR3 is 15 amino acids. Germline CDR1 WNHNN, CDR2 SYGVQD (reference sequence). Here the CDR3 DNA reads TGCGCCAGCAGGAGTGGGCTAGCGGGAGGCTGCGAGCAGTACGTC. This gives the protein CASRSGLAGGCEQYV.

The chain carries TRBV6-1 and TRBJ2-6; TRBD1 aligns across 7 bases. Germline CDR1 MNHNS, CDR2 SASEGT. V gave up 2 bases and J gave up 0 bases; unmatched junction bases: 10. The CDR3 covers 19 residues. In DNA, the CDR3 is TGTGCCAGCAGTGAACGGGTCGACAGGGCTAGCTCTGGGGCCAACGTCCTGACTTTC. This codes for CASSERVDRASSGANVLTF.

The V gene is TRBV6-6, the J gene TRBJ2-1; 8 nucleotides agree with TRBD1. The V gene end was trimmed by 0 bases and the J gene end by 2 bases; junction bases not matched to a gene: 0. Germline assignment: CDR1 MNHNY and CDR2 SVGAGI (reference sequence). The CDR3 contains 15 residues. CDR3 nucleotides: TGTGCCAGCAGTTACTCGGGACAGGCCTACAATGAGCAGTTCTTC. Its protein product is CASSYSGQAYNEQFF.

This chain connects TRBV2 to TRBJ2-5, with TRBD2 matching 11 bases. CDR1 SNHLY and CDR2 FYNNEI come from the germline V gene. The CDR3 length is 13 residues. The V and J ends lost 7 bases and 5 bases, in that order; junction bases with no gene match: 3. CDR3 amino acids: CASIPSGRETQYF. In DNA form, the CDR3 reads TGTGCCAGCATACCTAGCGGGAGGGAGACCCAGTACTTC.

The chain joins TRBV2 to TRBJ1-3, with D unresolved. V gave up 6 bases and J gave up 0 bases, with 9 bases separating them. The CDR3 totals 14 residues. Germline V lookup: CDR1 SNHLY, CDR2 FYNNEI. This CDR3 reads CASRDGSSGNTIYF. The DNA for the CDR3 is TGTGCCAGCAGGGACGGGAGCTCTGGAAACACCATATATTTT. The full variable domain, with the rest looked up from reference TRBV2 and TRBJ1-3, is EPEVTQTPSHQVTQMGQEVILRCVPISNHLYFYWYRQILGQKVEFLVSFYNNEISEKSEIFDDQFSVERPDGSNFTLKIRSTKLEDSAMYFCASRDGSSGNTIYFGEGSWLTVV.

This clone is a singleton in its sample. The genes are TRBV19 and TRBJ2-2; D perhaps matches TRBD1 (5 bases). The V gene's germline CDR1 is LNHDA and CDR2 SQIVND (reference sequence). V gave up 3 bases and J gave up 5 bases, with 19 bases separating them. The CDR3 length is 17 residues. CDR3 nucleotides: TGTGCCAGTAGTATTGGTTCGACAGTTATTTCGACCGGGGAGCTGTTTTTT. Its translation is CASSIGSTVISTGELFF. The whole variable domain, filled in from reference TRBV19 and TRBJ2-2, reads DGGITQSPKYLFRKEGQNVTLSCEQNLNHDAMYWYRQDPGQGLRLIYYSQIVNDFQKGDIAEGYSVSREKKESFPLTVTSAQKNPTAFYLCASSIGSTVISTGELFFGEGSRLTVL.

This chain uses TRBV6-5 with TRBJ2-7; perhaps TRBD2 as D (6 bases). CDR3 length equals 14 residues. The ends were cut back, 6 bases at V and 1 base at J, with 13 bases in the middle. In germline, CDR1 is MNHEY, CDR2 SVGAGI. Written as DNA, the CDR3 is TGTGCCAGCAGAGATCCGGGGGTATCCTACGAGCAGTACTTC. Translating gives CASRDPGVSYEQYF.

The V gene is TRBV7-2, the J gene TRBJ1-3; 8 bases agree with TRBD1. Germline V gene data show CDR1 as SGHTA and CDR2 as FQGNSA. The CDR3 is 16 amino acids. J was trimmed by 2 bases and V by 5 bases; bases with no gene match: 8. The CDR3 nucleotides read TGTGCCAGCAGCCCTCACGGACAGGGCGCTGGAAACACCATATATTTT. Translating it yields CASSPHGQGAGNTIYF.

The chain is built from TRBV6-6 and TRBJ2-3; 7 bases match TRBD2. The germline gives CDR1 MNHNY, CDR2 SVGAGI (reference sequence). J was trimmed by 0 bases and V by 8 bases; bases with no gene match: 5. The CDR3 sequence is 14 residues long. As DNA, the CDR3 is TGTGCCAGCGCTCCCGGGGGGAGCACAGATACGCAGTATTTT. This gives the protein CASAPGGSTDTQYF.

The chain combines TRBV11-2 with TRBJ2-1, with 9 bases that match TRBD2. Per germline, CDR1 SGHAT and CDR2 FQNNGV. The CDR3 is 18 amino acids. The ends lost 4 bases at V and 0 bases at J; junction bases unmatched: 10. CDR3 sequence (DNA): TGTGCCAGCAGCTGGGGAGGGAGCGGGAGGAGCTCCTACAATGAGCAGTTCTTC. This encodes CASSWGGSGRSSYNEQFF.

The gene calls are TRBV18 and TRBJ2-7; no firm D call. The V end was cut by 0 bases, the J end by 5 bases, with 8 bases between. CDR3 length: 13 residues. Looked up from germline, CDR1 is KGHSH and CDR2 is LQKENI. The CDR3 nucleotides read TGTGCCAGCTCACCACCGGCTAGAAACGAGCAGTACGTC. Translation: CASSPPARNEQYV.

V usage is TRBV10-3 and J usage is TRBJ2-3; TRBD1 might be the D (5 bases). The germline CDR1 and CDR2 sequences are ENHRY and SYGVKD. This CDR3 comprises 16 residues. Trimming shortened V by 1 base and J by 0 bases, and 11 bases separated the two germline ends. CDR3 nucleotides: TGTGCCATCAGTGAGTTGACAGATACTAGCACAGATACGCAGTATTTT. Its translation: CAISELTDTSTDTQYF.

The chain joins TRBV6-5 to TRBJ1-2; D ambiguous. Germline V CDR1 and CDR2: MNHEY, SVGAGI. This CDR3 spans 13 amino acids. The ends were cut back, 7 bases at V and 7 bases at J, with 16 bases in the middle. The CDR3 sequence: CASTQTRAGGYTF. DNA for the CDR3: TGTGCCAGCACTCAAACTCGGGCGGGTGGCTACACCTTC.

This clone was seen just once. The chain combines TRBV9 with TRBJ2-3, with D perhaps matching TRBD2 (6 bases). V lost 0 bases, J lost 2 bases, and 13 bases lay in between. Germline values: CDR1 SGDLS, CDR2 YYNGEE. The CDR3 runs to 16 residues. CDR3 DNA: TGTGCCAGCAGCGTAGGTCTGGACTACCCCACAGATACGCAGTATTTT. This encodes CASSVGLDYPTDTQYF.

The V call is TRBV23-1, the J call TRBJ1-1; no clear D. TRBV23-1 belongs to the ORF category, with a function that is uncertain. The CDR3 totals 15 residues. Trimming removed 0 bases from V and 5 bases from J, with 13 bases in between. CDR3 loop: CASSQSGHVVTEAFF. The CDR3 nucleotides read TGCGCCAGCAGTCAATCTGGGCACGTAGTGACTGAAGCTTTCTTT.

The CDR3 DNA follows: TGTGCCAGCAGCAGTCCTGAAGCTTTCTTT. It encodes CASSSPEAFF. The gene calls are TRBV6-5 and TRBJ1-1; D gene ambiguous. The CDR3 sequence is 10 residues long. Trimming shortened V by 6 bases and J by 6 bases, and 5 bases separated the two germline ends. Looked up from germline, CDR1 is MNHEY and CDR2 is SVGAGI.

This chain connects TRBV20-1 to TRBJ1-1; D not resolved. The CDR3 is made up of 13 amino acids. The germline V gene encodes CDR1 DFQATT and CDR2 SNEGSKA (reference sequence). The V gene lost 3 bases and the J gene lost 1 base, with 9 bases spanning the gap. Here the CDR3 DNA reads TGCAGTGCTAGTCCCCTAAGGAACACTGAAGCTTTCTTT. It codes for CSASPLRNTEAFF.